This TCR beta chain was obtained from a study of CD8+CD57+ T cells in acquired aplastic anemia. The sequenced patients had an expansion of CD8+CD57+ cells seen by flow cytometry. Severe acquired aplastic anemia affected all patients. The use of genomic DNA as template underpinned the TCR beta VDJ and CDR3 profiling. Using its own MiXCR run on the reads, TCRdb lists one record per CDR3 protein. The sample comprises 270,000 or so distinct CDR3 sequences, roughly 82% of which are singletons, and 40% to 55% rests with the top ten. Germline CDR1 and CDR2: SGHTA and FQGTGA. V lost 5 bases and J 10 bases, leaving 22 bases between the germline ends. The CDR3 is 15 amino acids.

The TCR comes from a human donor with aplastic anemia. J is TRBJ2-3 and V is TRBV7-3, with a weak D call TRBD1 (6 bases). The material sequenced was sorted CD4+, CD8+, or CD8+CD57+ T cells (not recorded which) from PBMCs. CDR3 bases: TGTGCCAGCAGCCTGGCGACAGGAGCCTACAATGCGCAGTATTTT. It codes for CASSLATGAYNAQYF.